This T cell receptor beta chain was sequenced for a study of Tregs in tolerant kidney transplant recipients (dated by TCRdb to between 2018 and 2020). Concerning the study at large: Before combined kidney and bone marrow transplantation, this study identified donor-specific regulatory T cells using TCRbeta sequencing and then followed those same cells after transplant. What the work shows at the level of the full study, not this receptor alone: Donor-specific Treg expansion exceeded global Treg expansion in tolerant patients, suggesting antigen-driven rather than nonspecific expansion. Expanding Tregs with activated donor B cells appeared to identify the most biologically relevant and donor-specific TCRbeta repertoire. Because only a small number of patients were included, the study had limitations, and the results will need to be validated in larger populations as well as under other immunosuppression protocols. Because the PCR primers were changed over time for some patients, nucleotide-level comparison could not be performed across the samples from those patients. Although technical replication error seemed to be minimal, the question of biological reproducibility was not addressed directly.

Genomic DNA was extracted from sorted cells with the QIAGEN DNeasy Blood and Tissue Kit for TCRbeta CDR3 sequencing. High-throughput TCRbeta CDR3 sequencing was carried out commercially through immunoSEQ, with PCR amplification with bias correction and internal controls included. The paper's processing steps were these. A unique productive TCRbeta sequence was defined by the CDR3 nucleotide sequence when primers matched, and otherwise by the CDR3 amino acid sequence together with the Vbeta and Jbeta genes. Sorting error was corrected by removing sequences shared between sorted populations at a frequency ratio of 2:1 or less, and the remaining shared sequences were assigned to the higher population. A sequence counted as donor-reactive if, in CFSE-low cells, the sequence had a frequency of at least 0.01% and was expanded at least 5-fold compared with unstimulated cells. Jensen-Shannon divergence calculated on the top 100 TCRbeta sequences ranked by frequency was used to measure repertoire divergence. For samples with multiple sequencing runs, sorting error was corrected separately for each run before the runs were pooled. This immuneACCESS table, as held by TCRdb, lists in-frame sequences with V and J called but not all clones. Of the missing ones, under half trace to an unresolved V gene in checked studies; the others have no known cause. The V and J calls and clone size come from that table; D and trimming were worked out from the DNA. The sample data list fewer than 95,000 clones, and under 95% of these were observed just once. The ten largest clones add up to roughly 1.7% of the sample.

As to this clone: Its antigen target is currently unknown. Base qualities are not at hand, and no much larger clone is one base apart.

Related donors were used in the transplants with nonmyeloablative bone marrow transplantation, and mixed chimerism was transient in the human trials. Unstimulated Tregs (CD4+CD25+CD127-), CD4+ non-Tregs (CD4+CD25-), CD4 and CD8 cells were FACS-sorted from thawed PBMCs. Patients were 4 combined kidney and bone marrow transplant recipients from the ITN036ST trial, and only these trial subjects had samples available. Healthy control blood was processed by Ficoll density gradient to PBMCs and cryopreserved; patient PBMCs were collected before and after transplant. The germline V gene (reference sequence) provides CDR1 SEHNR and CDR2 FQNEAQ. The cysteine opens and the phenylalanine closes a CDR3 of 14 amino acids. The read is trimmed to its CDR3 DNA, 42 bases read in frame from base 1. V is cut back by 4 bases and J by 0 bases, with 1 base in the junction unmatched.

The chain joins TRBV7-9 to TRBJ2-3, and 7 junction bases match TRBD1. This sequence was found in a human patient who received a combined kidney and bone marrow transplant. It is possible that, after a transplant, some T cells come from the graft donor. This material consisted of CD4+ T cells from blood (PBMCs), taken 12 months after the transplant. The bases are TGTGCCAGCAGCTCGGGACAGAGCACAGATACGCAGTATTTT. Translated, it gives CASSSGQSTDTQYF.